What follows are 7 T cell receptor beta chains derived from one specimen sequenced in a study of CD8 T cells in Susac syndrome. A quantity of 0.5 to 1 ug RNA underwent reverse transcription using random hexamers. TCRdb reprocessed the immunoSEQ multiplex PCR reads via MiXCR and lists one record per CDR3 protein. The sample holds tens of thousands of distinct CDR3 sequences, more than 85% seen once. The sequencing input was CD8+ T cells from PBMCs. The receptors stem from a human donor with Susac syndrome.

This clonotype showed up just once. The V call is TRBV15, the J call TRBJ1-1; D is ambiguous. The germline V gene has CDR1 LNHNV and CDR2 YYDKDF (reference sequence). V was clipped by 1 base and J by 3 bases, with 6 bases between them. The length of the CDR3 is 13 residues. Here the CDR3 DNA reads TGTGCCACCAGCAGAGGCGGATACACTGAAGCTTTCTTT. This encodes CATSRGGYTEAFF.

The CDR3 DNA sequence: TGTGCCAGCAGTTACTCGGCCGGGACTAGCGTTAGTGAGCAGTTCTTC. Protein product: CASSYSAGTSVSEQFF. The chain employs TRBV6-5 and TRBJ2-1, with 10 bases fitting TRBD2. This CDR3 spans 16 amino acids. With 0 bases clipped from V and 9 bases from J, the junction kept 8 bases outside the gene matches. The germline CDR1 and CDR2 sequences are MNHEY and SVGAGI.

The rearrangement joins TRBV3-1 to TRBJ2-7; 11 bases fit TRBD2. The germline CDR1 and CDR2 sequences are LGHDT and YNNKEL (reference sequence). With 2 bases clipped from V and 7 bases from J, the junction kept 7 bases outside the gene matches. The CDR3 totals 15 residues. The CDR3 DNA follows: TGTGCCAGCAGCCAATTGACTAGCGGGAAGTGGGAGCAGTACTTC. It encodes CASSQLTSGKWEQYF.

This chain connects TRBV5-1 to TRBJ2-7; D is ambiguous. This CDR3 is 14 amino acids long. Trimming pared 0 bases from V and 1 base from J, leaving 8 bases between. From germline, CDR1 is SGHRS and CDR2 YFSETQ. CDR3 protein: CASSLDQESYEQYF. The CDR3 region has the DNA TGCGCCAGCAGCTTGGATCAGGAGTCCTACGAGCAGTACTTC.

The chain links TRBV4-1 to TRBJ2-7; 9 nucleotides agree with TRBD1. Germline CDR1 is MGHRA and CDR2 is YSYEKL. CDR3 length equals 14 residues. The V and J ends lost 3 bases and 7 bases, in that order; junction bases with no gene match: 7. The CDR3 is CASSHVTGGGEQYF. CDR3 in DNA: TGCGCCAGCAGCCACGTAACAGGGGGCGGGGAGCAGTACTTC.

The chain recombines TRBV12-3 or TRBV12-4 with TRBJ1-2; 7 positions agree with TRBD1. The CDR3 loop spans 13 amino acids. J was trimmed by 3 bases and V by 3 bases; bases with no gene match: 1. CDR3 residues: CASSFGTDYGYTF. The CDR3 DNA reads TGTGCCAGCAGTTTTGGGACAGACTATGGCTACACCTTC.

The chain combines TRBV13 with TRBJ2-1, with unresolved D. The CDR3 runs 15 residues. V was cut by 0 bases and J by 3 bases, with 9 bases left in between. Germline V gene lookup returns CDR1 PRHDT and CDR2 FYEKMQ (reference sequence). This CDR3 reads CASSLGPVIYNEQFF. The CDR3 DNA reads TGTGCCAGCAGCTTAGGCCCCGTGATCTACAATGAGCAGTTCTTC.